This TCR beta chain is from a study of T cell responses to AZD1222 COVID-19 vaccine. Background on the study: Pooling was applied to second doses at about 4 or about 12 weeks. Study results and caveats: As reported, nearly half of all spike-specific TCRs target variant regions that are unmutated. At baseline, just five to seven AZD1222 recipients tested seropositive.

TCRdb's copy holds only in-frame clones and misses some; the assay was immunoSEQ multiplex PCR. The sample includes under 200,000 clones, around nine tenths of them seen just once. As for this clone: Its target is not known.

CDR3 length: 15 amino acids. V shed 3 bases and J shed 0 bases, with 12 bases lying between them. Germline V gene sequence: CDR1 MDHEN, CDR2 SYDVKM. The TCR was taken from an adult in good health. The sequencing used peripheral blood, collected on day 0 of AZD1222 vaccination. The rearrangement uses TRBV28 and TRBJ2-7; TRBD2 is a possible D gene (5 bases). CDR3 amino acids: CASSLRAAVSYEQYF. The CDR3 DNA reads as TGTGCCAGCAGTTTGCGGGCCGCGGTCTCCTACGAGCAGTACTTC.